This entry is about one T cell receptor beta chain. The antigen is unknown. This specimen belongs to a study of beta chain features in type 1 diabetes. Study findings and constraints: TCRB CDR3s from Type 1 diabetes patients were moderately but significantly shorter in all four CD4+ subsets.

Reverse transcribing all isolated RNA meant expressed TCRB transcripts were sequenced. Profiled with immunoSEQ multiplex PCR; TCRdb holds only in-frame clones, not every one. The table lists a few hundred thousand clones, about a fifth of them singletons, with less than 0.035% in the top ten. The sequencing input was naive CD4+ T cells from blood. This TCR derives from a woman aged 40 to 55 with type 1 diabetes.

The CDR3, as DNA: TGTGCCTGGAGTGTTAGCGCTAGGCAGTTCTTC. Residues: CAWSVSARQFF. The chain is built from TRBV30 and TRBJ2-1, with a weak D call TRBD2 (5 bases). V dropped 0 bases and J dropped 12 bases, with 9 bases sitting between them. The length of the CDR3 is 11 residues. Germline CDR1 is GTSNPN and CDR2 is SVGIG (reference sequence).